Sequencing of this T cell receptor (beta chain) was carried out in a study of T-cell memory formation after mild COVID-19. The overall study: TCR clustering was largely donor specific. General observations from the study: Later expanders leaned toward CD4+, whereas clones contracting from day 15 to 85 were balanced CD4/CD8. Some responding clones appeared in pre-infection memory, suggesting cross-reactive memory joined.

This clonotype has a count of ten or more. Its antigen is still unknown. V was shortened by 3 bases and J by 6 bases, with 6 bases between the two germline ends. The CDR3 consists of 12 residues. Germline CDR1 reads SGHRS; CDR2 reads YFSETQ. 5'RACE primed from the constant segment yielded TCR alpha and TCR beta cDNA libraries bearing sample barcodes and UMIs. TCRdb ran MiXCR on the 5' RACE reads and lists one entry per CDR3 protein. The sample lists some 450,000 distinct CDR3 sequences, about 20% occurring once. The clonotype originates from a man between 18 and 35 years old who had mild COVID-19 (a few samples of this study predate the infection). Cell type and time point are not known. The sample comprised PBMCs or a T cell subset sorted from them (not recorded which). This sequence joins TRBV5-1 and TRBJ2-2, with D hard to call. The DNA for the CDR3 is TGCGCCAGCAGCTGGAAGGCCGGGGAGCTGTTTTTT. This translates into CASSWKAGELFF. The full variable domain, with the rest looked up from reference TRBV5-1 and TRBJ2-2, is KAGVTQTPRYLIKTRGQQVTLSCSPISGHRSVSWYQQTPGQGLQFLFEYFSETQRNKGNFPGRFSGRQFSNSRSEMNVSTLELGDSALYLCASSWKAGELFFGEGSRLTVL.